The entry below describes one T cell receptor (beta chain). Which antigen it targets is not known. There are no base qualities to consult, and no much larger clone falls within one base. The data belong to a study of blood T cell repertoires in COVID-19 (dated by TCRdb to the early 2020s). Regarding the study in general: The collaborator samples originated in the United States, Italy and Spain and spanned the acute and convalescent phases of COVID-19. The prospective study material was composed of cDNA or gDNA derived from T cells, B-cell-depleted T cells, or PBMCs. The dataset comprised deeply sampled blood TCRbeta repertoires from subjects exposed to, actively infected with, or recovered from COVID-19. A freely available public database, intended as a resource for researchers studying the immune response to SARS-CoV-2, is where the repertoires were released. The samples were drawn from two sources: the first 160 participants of the ongoing ImmuneRACE study, and fewer than 1,500 subjects contributed by 6 global collaborators. A de-identified subject ID, COVID-19 status, age in years and sex were almost always included in the sample metadata. Where available, HLA class I and class II types were taken from metadata supplied by the sample provider and were not determined by assay-based typing.

Beyond this particular receptor, the publication reports: The quantity of clinical and demographic metadata differed by source and by participant and was supplied without curation.

Whole blood was collected in K2EDTA tubes by collaborating institutions according to the institutions' own protocols. For TCRbeta analysis, collaborator samples were shipped as frozen whole blood, as isolated PBMCs, or as DNA extracted from either sample type. The CDR3 starts with the cysteine, ends with the phenylalanine, and has 18 residues. Only the CDR3 part of the read is kept: 54 bases, read in frame from the first base. At the junction V is shortened by 5 bases and J by 6 bases, with 26 bases in between. CDR1 and CDR2 were assigned from the germline V gene (reference sequence) as MNHNY and SVGAGI. TCRbeta CDR3 regions were amplified from genomic DNA using the immunoSEQ Assay, a bias-controlled multiplex PCR. The source study handled its data this way. Nucleated cell counts per sample were estimated from amplification of reference gene primers within the assay. To quantify the absolute abundance of each unique TCRbeta CDR3 rearrangement, sequence reads were collapsed and filtered. Productive Simpson clonality was computed per sample as the square root of Simpson's diversity index over productive rearrangements. TCRdb provides this immuneACCESS table in a form limited to in-frame rearrangements. Some clones are lacking; in checked studies, under half of them reflect an unresolved V gene, and why the rest are absent is not known. That table is the source of V, J and clone size, and D and trimming were worked out from the DNA. The sample table lists a few hundred thousand clones, around 92% of them with a count of one. The top ten clonotypes cover more than 0.95% of the sample.

The clonotype originates from a man in his forties with acute or convalescent COVID-19. The chain joins TRBV6-6 to TRBJ1-5; TRBD1 might be the D gene, on 6 matching bases. Sequencing input: peripheral blood. The DNA sequence follows: TGTGCCAGCAGTCGGGGGGCCCACGCAGGGAGAGTTTTTCAGCCCCAGCATTTT. It is translated as CASSRGAHAGRVFQPQHF.